This entry concerns a single TCR beta chain. Its antigen is unidentified. The germline V gene has CDR1 SNHLY and CDR2 FYNNEI. Trimming cost V 4 bases and J 1 base; bases outside gene matches: 9. The CDR3 is 18 amino acids. The record originates from a study of cytomegalovirus exposure and HLA in healthy donors. Findings and limits, study-wide: Later analysis associated a missense DCLRE1C variant with TCR beta V- and J-gene trimming.

Everyone who donated was a healthy bone marrow donor. Amplification used 60 Vbeta primers and 13 Jbeta primers. Here immunoSEQ multiplex PCR was the method, and the copy in TCRdb shows in-frame clones only, minus some. This repertoire shows 160,000 or so clones, less than 90% found once; its top ten account for 1.5% to 2.5%. The TCR was taken from a man aged 18-30 years in good health and CMV-seronegative. Sequencing was done on a sample of PBMCs. V is TRBV2 and J is TRBJ2-3; TRBD2 matches 12 bases. CDR3 region: CASSAGLAGYWGTDTQYF. The CDR3 nucleotides read TGTGCCAGCAGTGCTGGACTAGCGGGATACTGGGGCACAGATACGCAGTATTTT.